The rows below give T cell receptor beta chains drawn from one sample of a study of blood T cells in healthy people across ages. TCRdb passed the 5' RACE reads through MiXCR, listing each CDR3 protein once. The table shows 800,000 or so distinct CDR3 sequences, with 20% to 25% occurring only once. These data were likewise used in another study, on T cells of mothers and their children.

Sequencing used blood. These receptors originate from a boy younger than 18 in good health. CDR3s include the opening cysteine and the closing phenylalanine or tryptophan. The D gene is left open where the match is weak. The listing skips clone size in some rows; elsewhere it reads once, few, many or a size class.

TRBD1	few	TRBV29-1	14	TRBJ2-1	CSVGGTGIYNEQFF	TGCAGCGTTGGGGGGACAGGGATTTACAATGAGCAGTTCTTC
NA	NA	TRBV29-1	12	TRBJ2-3	CSGGGGEDTQYF	TGCAGCGGAGGGGGGGGCGAGGATACGCAGTATTTT
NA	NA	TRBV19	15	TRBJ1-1	CASSIGRAGLFGAFF	TGTGCCAGTAGTATAGGTCGGGCAGGGTTGTTCGGAGCTTTCTTT
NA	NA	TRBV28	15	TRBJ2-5	CASTLRGAKQETQYF	TGTGCCAGCACTCTGAGGGGAGCGAAACAAGAGACCCAGTACTTC
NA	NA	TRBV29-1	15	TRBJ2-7	CSVVATEGRIREQYF	TGCAGCGTTGTGGCGACAGAGGGGCGGATAAGGGAGCAGTACTTC
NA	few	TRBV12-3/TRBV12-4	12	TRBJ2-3	CASRQVSDTQYF	TGTGCCTCTAGACAGGTTTCAGATACGCAGTATTTT
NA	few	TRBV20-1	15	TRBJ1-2	CSAGDAGLQDYGYTF	TGCAGTGCTGGAGACGCAGGGTTGCAGGACTATGGCTACACCTTC
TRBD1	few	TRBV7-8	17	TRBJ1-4	CASSPGQGARTLGKLFF	TGTGCCAGCAGCCCAGGACAGGGGGCCCGCACCTTAGGAAAACTGTTTTTT
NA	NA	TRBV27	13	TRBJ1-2	CASSPRTDYGYTF	TGTGCCAGCAGTCCCCGGACAGACTATGGCTACACCTTC
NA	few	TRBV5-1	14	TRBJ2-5	CASSFGTAKETQYF	TGCGCCAGCAGCTTTGGTACAGCGAAAGAGACCCAGTACTTC